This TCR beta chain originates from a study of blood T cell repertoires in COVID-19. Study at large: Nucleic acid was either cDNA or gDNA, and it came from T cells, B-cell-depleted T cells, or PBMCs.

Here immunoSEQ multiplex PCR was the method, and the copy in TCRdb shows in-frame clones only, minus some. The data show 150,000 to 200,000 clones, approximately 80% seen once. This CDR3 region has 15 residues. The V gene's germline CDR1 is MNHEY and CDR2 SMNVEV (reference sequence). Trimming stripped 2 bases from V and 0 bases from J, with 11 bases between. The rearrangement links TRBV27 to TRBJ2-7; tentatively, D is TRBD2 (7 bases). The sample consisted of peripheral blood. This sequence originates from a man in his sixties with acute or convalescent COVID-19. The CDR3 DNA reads TGTGCCAGCAGTTTACGCGGGGGCCTCTCCTACGAGCAGTACTTC. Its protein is CASSLRGGLSYEQYF.